This TCR beta chain stems from a study of cytomegalovirus exposure and HLA in healthy donors. On the study more broadly: The use of the same platform for the 120 validation repertoires and the roughly 670 first-cohort repertoires was reported by a later analysis. General study results and limits: For most TCR sequences rarity was the rule, although some public TCRs occurred in many donors. The authors listed around 150 TCR beta chains as cytomegalovirus-associated. Specificity for CMV antigens was confirmed in vitro for a few of the CMV-associated chains.

On this clone: The antigen is unknown.

TCRdb's table, derived via immunoSEQ multiplex PCR, lists solely in-frame clones and lacks some. The sample lists 110,000 to 150,000 clones, around 88% occurring once. This TCR came from a woman between 18 and 29 years old in good health and CMV-seropositive. Sequencing was performed on PBMCs.

CDR3: CASSSGTSLNPHEQFF. The CDR3 DNA follows: TGTGCCAGCAGTTCGGGGACTAGCCTCAATCCGCATGAGCAGTTCTTC. The V call is TRBV28, the J call TRBJ2-1; TRBD2 aligns across 9 bases. Germline values: CDR1 MDHEN, CDR2 SYDVKM. With 4 bases clipped from V and 8 bases from J, the junction kept 12 bases outside the gene matches. This CDR3 region has 16 residues. The full variable domain, completed using reference TRBV28 and TRBJ2-1, is DVKVTQSSRYLVKRTGEKVFLECVQDMDHENMFWYRQDPGLGLRLIYFSYDVKMKEKGDIPEGYSVSREKKERFSLILESASTNQTSMYLCASSSGTSLNPHEQFFGPGTRLTVL.